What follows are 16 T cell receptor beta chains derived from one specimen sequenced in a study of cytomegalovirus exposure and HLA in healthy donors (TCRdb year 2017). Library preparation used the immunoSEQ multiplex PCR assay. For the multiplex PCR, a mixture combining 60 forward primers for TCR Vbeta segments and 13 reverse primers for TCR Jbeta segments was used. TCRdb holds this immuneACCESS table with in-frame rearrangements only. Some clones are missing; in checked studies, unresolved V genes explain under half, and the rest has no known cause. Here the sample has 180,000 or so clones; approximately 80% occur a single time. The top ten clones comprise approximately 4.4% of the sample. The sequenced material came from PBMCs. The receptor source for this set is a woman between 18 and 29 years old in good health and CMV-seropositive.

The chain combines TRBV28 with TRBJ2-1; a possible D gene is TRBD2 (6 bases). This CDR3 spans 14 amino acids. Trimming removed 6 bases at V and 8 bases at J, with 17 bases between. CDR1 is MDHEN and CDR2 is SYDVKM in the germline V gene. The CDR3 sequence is CASSPTAGFHEQFF. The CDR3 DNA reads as TGTGCCAGCAGCCCGACCGCGGGGTTCCATGAGCAGTTCTTC.

The CDR3 DNA sequence: TGTGCCAGCAGTGACCTTTTGGCTAGCGGTAATGAGCAGTTCTTC. Residues: CASSDLLASGNEQFF. The chain is built from TRBV9 and TRBJ2-1, with 7 bases identical to TRBD2. Germline CDR1 is SGDLS and CDR2 is YYNGEE. The CDR3 is 15 amino acids. After removal of 5 bases from V and 7 bases from J, the junction contained 12 bases not matched to a gene.

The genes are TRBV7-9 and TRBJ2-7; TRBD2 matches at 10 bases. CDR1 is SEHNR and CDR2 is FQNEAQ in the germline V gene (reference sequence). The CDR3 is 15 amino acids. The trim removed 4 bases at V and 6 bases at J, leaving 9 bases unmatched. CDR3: CASSYSGGATLEQYF. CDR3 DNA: TGTGCCAGCAGCTACAGCGGGGGGGCTACCCTCGAGCAGTACTTC.

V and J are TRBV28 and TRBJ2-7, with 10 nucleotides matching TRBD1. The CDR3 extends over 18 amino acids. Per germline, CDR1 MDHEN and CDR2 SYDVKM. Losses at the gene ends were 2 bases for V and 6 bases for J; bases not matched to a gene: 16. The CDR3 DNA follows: TGTGCCAGCAGTTTACCCCCGCGCCGGGACAGGGGCATGAGCGAGCAGTACTTC. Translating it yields CASSLPPRRDRGMSEQYF.

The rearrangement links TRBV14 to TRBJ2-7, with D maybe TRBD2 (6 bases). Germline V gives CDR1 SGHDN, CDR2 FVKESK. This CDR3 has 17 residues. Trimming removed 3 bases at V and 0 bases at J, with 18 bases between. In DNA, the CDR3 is TGTGCCAGCAGCCAGCCCGGAGGAGGGGATAGCTCCTACGAGCAGTACTTC. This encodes CASSQPGGGDSSYEQYF.

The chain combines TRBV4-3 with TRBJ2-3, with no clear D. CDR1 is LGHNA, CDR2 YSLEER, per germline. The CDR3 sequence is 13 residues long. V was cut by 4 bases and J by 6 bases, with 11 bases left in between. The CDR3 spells CASSLYYADTQYF. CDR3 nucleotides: TGCGCCAGCAGCCTCTACTATGCGGATACGCAGTATTTT.

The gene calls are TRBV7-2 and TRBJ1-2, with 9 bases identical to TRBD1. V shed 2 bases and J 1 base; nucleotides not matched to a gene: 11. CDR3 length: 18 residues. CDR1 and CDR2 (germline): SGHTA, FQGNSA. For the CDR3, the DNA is TGTGCCAGCAGCTTATTCTTCGAGCCGGGACAGGGTAACTATGGCTACACCTTC. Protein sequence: CASSLFFEPGQGNYGYTF.

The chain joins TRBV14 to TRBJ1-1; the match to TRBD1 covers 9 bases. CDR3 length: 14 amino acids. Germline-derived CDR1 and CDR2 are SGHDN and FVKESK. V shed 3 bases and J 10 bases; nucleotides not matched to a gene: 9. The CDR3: CASSHGTGFGGAFF. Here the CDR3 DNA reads TGTGCCAGCAGCCACGGGACAGGGTTCGGTGGAGCTTTCTTT.

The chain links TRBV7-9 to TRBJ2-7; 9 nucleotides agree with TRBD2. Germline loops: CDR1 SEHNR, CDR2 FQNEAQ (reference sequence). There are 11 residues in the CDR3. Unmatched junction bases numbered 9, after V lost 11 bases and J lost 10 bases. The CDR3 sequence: CAVGSGGEQYF. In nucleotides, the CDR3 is TGTGCCGTAGGTAGCGGGGGTGAACAGTACTTC.

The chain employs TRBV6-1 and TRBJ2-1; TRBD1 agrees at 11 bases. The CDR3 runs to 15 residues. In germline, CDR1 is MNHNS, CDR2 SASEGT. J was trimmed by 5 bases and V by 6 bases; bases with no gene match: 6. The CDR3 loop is CASRDRDRGDNEQFF. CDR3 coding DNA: TGTGCCAGCAGGGACCGGGACAGGGGGGACAATGAGCAGTTCTTC.

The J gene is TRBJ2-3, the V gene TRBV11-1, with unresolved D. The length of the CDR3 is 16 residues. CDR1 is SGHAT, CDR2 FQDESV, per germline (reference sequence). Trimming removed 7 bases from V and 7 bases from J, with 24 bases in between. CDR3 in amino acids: CASTSLVDGSLNTQYF. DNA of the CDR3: TGTGCCAGCACCTCGTTGGTGGATGGTAGCTTAAATACGCAGTATTTT.

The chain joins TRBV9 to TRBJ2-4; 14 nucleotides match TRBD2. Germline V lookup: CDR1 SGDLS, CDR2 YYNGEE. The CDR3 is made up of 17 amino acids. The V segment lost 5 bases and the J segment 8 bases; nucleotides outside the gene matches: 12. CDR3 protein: CASSPRLAGGPVDIQYF. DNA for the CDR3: TGTGCCAGCAGTCCCCGACTAGCGGGGGGGCCTGTGGACATTCAGTACTTC.

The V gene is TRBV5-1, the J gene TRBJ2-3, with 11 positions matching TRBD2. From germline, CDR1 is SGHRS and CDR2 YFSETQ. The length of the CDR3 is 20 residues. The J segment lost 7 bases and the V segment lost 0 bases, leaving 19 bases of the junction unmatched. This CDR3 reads CASSLAPGGSSGGFMYTQYF. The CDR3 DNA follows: TGCGCCAGCAGCTTGGCCCCTGGGGGTTCTAGCGGGGGGTTCATGTATACGCAGTATTTT.

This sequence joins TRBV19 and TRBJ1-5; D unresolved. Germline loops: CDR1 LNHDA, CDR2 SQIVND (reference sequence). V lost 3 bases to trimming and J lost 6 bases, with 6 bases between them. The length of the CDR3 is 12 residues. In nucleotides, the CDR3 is TGTGCCAGTAGTATTGCGGGTCAGCCCCAGCATTTT. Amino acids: CASSIAGQPQHF.

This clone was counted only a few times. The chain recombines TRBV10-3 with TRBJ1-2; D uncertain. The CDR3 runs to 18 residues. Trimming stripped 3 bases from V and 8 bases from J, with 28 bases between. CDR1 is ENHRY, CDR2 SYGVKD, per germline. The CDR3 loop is CAISEKGTMGELIWGYTF. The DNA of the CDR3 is TGTGCCATCAGTGAAAAGGGCACAATGGGAGAATTAATTTGGGGCTACACCTTC.

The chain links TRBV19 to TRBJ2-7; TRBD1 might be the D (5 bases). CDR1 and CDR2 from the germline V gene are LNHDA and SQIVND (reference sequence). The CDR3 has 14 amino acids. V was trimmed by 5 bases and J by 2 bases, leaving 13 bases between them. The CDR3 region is CASSPLDNTYEQYF. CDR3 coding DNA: TGTGCCAGTAGTCCTCTGGACAATACCTACGAGCAGTACTTC. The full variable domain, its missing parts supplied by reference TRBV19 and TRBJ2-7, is DGGITQSPKYLFRKEGQNVTLSCEQNLNHDAMYWYRQDPGQGLRLIYYSQIVNDFQKGDIAEGYSVSREKKESFPLTVTSAQKNPTAFYLCASSPLDNTYEQYFGPGTRLTVT.